Listed below are T cell receptor beta chains from one sample, sequenced in a study of shared clonotypes between healthy human individuals. Libraries were prepared by immunoSEQ multiplex PCR; TCRdb keeps only in-frame clonotypes and omits some of them. The data show roughly 2 million clones, with 95% seen just once and 0.13% held by the top ten. Sequenced material: naive CD4+ T cells sorted from blood. The receptors here all came from a man between 18 and 29 years old in good health. CDR3s include the opening cysteine and the closing phenylalanine or tryptophan. D genes are given only for firm matches. Clone size appears in some rows only: once, few, many, or a class for an expanded clone.

TRBD2	.	TRBV6-6	TRBJ2-1	CASSSRTSGEGDEQFF	TGTGCCAGCAGTTCCCGGACTAGCGGAGAGGGCGATGAGCAGTTCTTC
TRBD1	.	TRBV5-6	TRBJ1-1	CASSLPGGTEAFF	TGTGCCAGCAGCTTACCAGGGGGCACTGAAGCTTTCTTT
.	.	TRBV30	TRBJ2-3	CAWSQGSAQYF	TGTGCCTGGAGTCAGGGGAGTGCGCAGTATTTT
.	.	TRBV2	TRBJ1-3	CASSDEGNRAYF	TGTGCCAGCAGTGACGAGGGGAACAGGGCATATTTT
.	.	TRBV30	TRBJ1-2	CAWNHDRMNGYTF	TGTGCCTGGAATCATGACAGGATGAATGGCTACACCTTC
TRBD1	.	TRBV5-6	TRBJ2-7	CASRQGYEQYF	TGTGCCAGCCGACAGGGTTACGAGCAGTACTTC
.	.	TRBV19	TRBJ2-6	CASRRGTGANVLTF	TGTGCCAGTAGAAGGGGGACGGGGGCCAACGTCCTGACTTTC
TRBD1	.	TRBV10-3	TRBJ1-3	CATLGTAGNTIYF	TGTGCCACCCTCGGGACAGCTGGAAACACCATATATTTT
.	.	TRBV6-5	TRBJ1-6	CASSYQGNSPLHF	TGTGCCAGCAGTTATCAGGGGAATTCACCCCTCCACTTT
.	once	TRBV9	TRBJ1-1	CASSVGRRRTEAFF	TGTGCCAGCAGCGTAGGAAGGAGGCGGACTGAAGCTTTCTTT
.	.	TRBV2	TRBJ2-2	CASITQGVPTGELFF	TGTGCCAGCATTACCCAAGGGGTGCCCACCGGGGAGCTGTTTTTT
.	.	TRBV28	TRBJ1-1	CASGGNMNTEAFF	TGTGCCAGCGGAGGGAACATGAACACTGAAGCTTTCTTT
.	.	TRBV28	TRBJ1-2	CASSSKGLANYGYTF	TGTGCCAGCAGCTCTAAGGGGTTAGCTAACTATGGCTACACCTTC
TRBD1	.	TRBV28	TRBJ2-3	CASSLWTGASTDTQYF	TGTGCCAGCAGCCTCTGGACAGGGGCGAGCACAGATACGCAGTATTTT
.	.	TRBV10-3	TRBJ1-3	CAISRESGNTIYF	TGTGCCATCAGTCGAGAATCTGGAAACACCATATATTTT
.	.	TRBV6-5	TRBJ2-7	CASSRSGSYEQYF	TGTGCCAGCAGTCGCAGCGGGTCCTACGAGCAGTACTTC
.	few	TRBV5-4	TRBJ2-7	CASSPHPEREQYF	TGTGCCAGCAGCCCACACCCGGAGCGCGAGCAGTACTTC
.	.	TRBV27	TRBJ1-2	CASSQRAGPHGYTF	TGTGCCAGCAGCCAAAGAGCGGGTCCCCATGGCTACACCTTC
.	few	TRBV6-1	TRBJ2-5	CASSEPETQYF	TGTGCCAGCAGTGAGCCAGAGACCCAGTACTTC
TRBD1	.	TRBV7-8	TRBJ2-7	CASSFWPGQGYEQYF	TGTGCCAGCAGCTTTTGGCCGGGACAGGGCTACGAGCAGTACTTC
TRBD2	.	TRBV5-4	TRBJ2-7	CASSLGGIAGIYEQYF	TGTGCCAGCAGCTTGGGGGGAATAGCGGGAATCTACGAGCAGTACTTC
.	.	TRBV10-3	TRBJ1-1	CAISASETEAFF	TGTGCCATCAGTGCCAGTGAAACTGAAGCTTTCTTT
.	.	TRBV18	TRBJ2-2	CASSPTNPGELFF	TGTGCCAGCTCACCAACTAACCCCGGGGAGCTGTTTTTT
TRBD1	.	TRBV15	TRBJ2-2	CATSRDRGTGELFF	TGTGCCACGTCGAGGGACAGGGGTACCGGGGAGCTGTTTTTT
.	.	TRBV10-3	TRBJ1-1	CATRREGRANTEAFF	TGTGCCACCAGAAGGGAGGGCAGGGCGAACACTGAAGCTTTCTTT
.	.	TRBV5-1	TRBJ1-4	CASSLLGSANEKLFF	TGCGCCAGCAGCTTGTTGGGGTCAGCTAATGAAAAACTGTTTTTT
.	.	TRBV7-6	TRBJ1-3	CASSPLGHSGNTIYF	TGTGCCAGCAGCCCTTTGGGGCACTCTGGAAACACCATATATTTT
TRBD2	.	TRBV5-4	TRBJ2-3	CASSQRTSGSTDTQYF	TGTGCCAGCAGCCAACGGACTAGCGGAAGCACAGATACGCAGTATTTT
TRBD2	.	TRBV5-3	TRBJ2-5	CARRLAVAGVETQYF	TGTGCCAGAAGATTGGCTGTAGCGGGAGTGGAGACCCAGTACTTC
.	.	TRBV7-9	TRBJ2-3	CASSLVEGTQYF	TGTGCCAGCAGCTTAGTAGAGGGTACGCAGTATTTT
.	many	TRBV11-2	TRBJ1-1	CASSLLEVNTEAFF	TGTGCCAGCAGCTTATTGGAAGTGAACACTGAAGCTTTCTTT